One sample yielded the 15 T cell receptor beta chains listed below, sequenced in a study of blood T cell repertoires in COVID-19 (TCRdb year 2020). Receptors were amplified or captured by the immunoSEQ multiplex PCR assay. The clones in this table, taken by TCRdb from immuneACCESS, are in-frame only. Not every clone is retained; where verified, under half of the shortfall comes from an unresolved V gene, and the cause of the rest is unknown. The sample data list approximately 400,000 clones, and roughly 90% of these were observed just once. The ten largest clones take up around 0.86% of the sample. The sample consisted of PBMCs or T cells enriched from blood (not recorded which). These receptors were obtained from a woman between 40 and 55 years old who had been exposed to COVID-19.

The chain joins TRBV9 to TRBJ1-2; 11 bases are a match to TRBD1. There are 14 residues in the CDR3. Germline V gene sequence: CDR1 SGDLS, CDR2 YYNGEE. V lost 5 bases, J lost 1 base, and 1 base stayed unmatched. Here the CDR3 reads CASRGQGVNYGYTF. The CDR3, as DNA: TGTGCCAGCAGGGGACAGGGGGTTAACTATGGCTACACCTTC.

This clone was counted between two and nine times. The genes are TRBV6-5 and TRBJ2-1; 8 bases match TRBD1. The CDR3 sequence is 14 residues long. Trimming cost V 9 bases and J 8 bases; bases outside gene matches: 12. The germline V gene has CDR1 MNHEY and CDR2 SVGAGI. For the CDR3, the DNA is TGTGCCAGACACCGGCAGGGGGCGATTTATGAGCAGTTCTTC. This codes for CARHRQGAIYEQFF.

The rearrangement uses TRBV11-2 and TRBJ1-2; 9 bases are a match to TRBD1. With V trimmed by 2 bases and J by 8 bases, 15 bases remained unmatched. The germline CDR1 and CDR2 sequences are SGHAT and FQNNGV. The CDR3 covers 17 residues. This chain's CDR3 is CASSLTPGQGSLRGYTF. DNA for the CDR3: TGTGCCAGCAGCTTAACCCCGGGACAGGGTTCCTTGCGGGGCTACACCTTC.

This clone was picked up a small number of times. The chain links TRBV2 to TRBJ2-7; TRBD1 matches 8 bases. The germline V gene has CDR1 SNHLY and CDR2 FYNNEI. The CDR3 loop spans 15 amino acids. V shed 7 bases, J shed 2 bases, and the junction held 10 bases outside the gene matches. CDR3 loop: CASMLTVRGPYEQYF. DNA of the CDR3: TGTGCCAGCATGCTGACAGTCAGGGGGCCCTACGAGCAGTACTTC.

This chain's CDR3 is CSASRLGAYEQYF. In DNA form, the CDR3 reads TGCAGTGCTAGTCGGCTGGGGGCATACGAGCAGTACTTC. The chain uses TRBV20-1 and TRBJ2-7; possibly TRBD1 for D (6 bases). The CDR3 runs to 13 residues. Trimming stripped 3 bases from V and 4 bases from J, with 13 bases between. Germline CDR1 DFQATT, CDR2 SNEGSKA (reference sequence).

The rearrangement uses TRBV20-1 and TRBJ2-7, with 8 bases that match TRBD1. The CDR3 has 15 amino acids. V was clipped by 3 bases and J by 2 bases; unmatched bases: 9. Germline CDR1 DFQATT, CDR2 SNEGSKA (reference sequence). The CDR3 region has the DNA TGCAGTGCTAGTTCACCCGGGACAGGTGCCTACGAGCAGTACTTC. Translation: CSASSPGTGAYEQYF.

The CDR3 DNA follows: TGTGCCAGCAGCGCCACCAGGGGGCCGGATGGCTACACCTTC. Its translation is CASSATRGPDGYTF. The V call is TRBV9, the J call TRBJ1-2, with 8 bases aligning to TRBD1. This CDR3 is built from 14 residues. CDR1 SGDLS and CDR2 YYNGEE come from the germline V gene. Unmatched junction bases numbered 7, after V lost 3 bases and J lost 6 bases.

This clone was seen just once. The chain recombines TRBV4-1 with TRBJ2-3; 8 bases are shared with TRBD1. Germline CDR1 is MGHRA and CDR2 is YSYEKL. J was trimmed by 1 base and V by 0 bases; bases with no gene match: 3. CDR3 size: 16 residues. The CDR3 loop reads CASSQDQGAGTDTQYF. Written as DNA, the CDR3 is TGCGCCAGCAGCCAAGATCAGGGGGCAGGCACAGATACGCAGTATTTT.

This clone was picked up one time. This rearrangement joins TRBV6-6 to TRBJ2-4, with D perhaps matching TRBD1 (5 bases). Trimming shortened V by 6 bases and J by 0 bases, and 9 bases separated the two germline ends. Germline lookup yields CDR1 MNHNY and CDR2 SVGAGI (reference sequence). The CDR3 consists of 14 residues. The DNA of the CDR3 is TGTGCCAGCAGACAGGACGGAGCCAAAAACATTCAGTACTTC. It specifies CASRQDGAKNIQYF.

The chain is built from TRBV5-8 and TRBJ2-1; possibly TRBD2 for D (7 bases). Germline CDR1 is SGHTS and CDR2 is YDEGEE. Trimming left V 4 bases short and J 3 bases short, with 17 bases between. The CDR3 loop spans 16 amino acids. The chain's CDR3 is CASSPIAGAVYNEQFF. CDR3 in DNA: TGTGCCAGCAGCCCGATTGCGGGGGCTGTCTACAATGAGCAGTTCTTC.

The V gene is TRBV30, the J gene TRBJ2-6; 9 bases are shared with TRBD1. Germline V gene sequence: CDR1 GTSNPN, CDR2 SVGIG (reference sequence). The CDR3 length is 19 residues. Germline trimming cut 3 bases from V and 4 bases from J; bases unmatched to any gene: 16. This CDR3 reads CAWRVPVGTGIQGANVLTF. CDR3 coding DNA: TGTGCCTGGAGGGTCCCAGTCGGGACAGGGATACAAGGGGCCAACGTCCTGACTTTC. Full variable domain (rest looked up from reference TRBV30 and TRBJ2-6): SQTIHQWPATLVQPVGSPLSLECTVEGTSNPNLYWYRQAAGRGLQLLFYSVGIGQISSEVPQNLSASRPQDRQFILSSKKLLLSDSGFYLCAWRVPVGTGIQGANVLTFGAGSRLTVL.

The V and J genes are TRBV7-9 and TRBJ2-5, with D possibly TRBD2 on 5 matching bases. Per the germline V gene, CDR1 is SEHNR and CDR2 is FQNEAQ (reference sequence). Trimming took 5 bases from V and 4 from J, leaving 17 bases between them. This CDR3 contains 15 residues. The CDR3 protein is CASSPLARGGETQYF. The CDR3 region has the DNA TGTGCCAGCAGCCCATTAGCGCGAGGAGGAGAGACCCAGTACTTC.

CDR3 sequence: CASSPVAGLALSGNTIYF. The CDR3 DNA sequence: TGTGCCAGCAGTCCGGTAGCAGGGCTCGCCCTCTCTGGAAACACCATATATTTT. The rearrangement uses TRBV6-6 and TRBJ1-3; perhaps TRBD1 as D (5 bases). V was trimmed by 5 bases and J by 0 bases, leaving 20 bases between them. Germline V gene lookup returns CDR1 MNHNY and CDR2 SVGAGI (reference sequence). CDR3 length: 18 amino acids.

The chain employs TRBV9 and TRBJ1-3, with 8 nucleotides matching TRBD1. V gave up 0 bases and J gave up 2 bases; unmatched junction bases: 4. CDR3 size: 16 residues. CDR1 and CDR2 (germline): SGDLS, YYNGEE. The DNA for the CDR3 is TGTGCCAGCAGCGTAGTTCCAGGGGGCACTGGAAACACCATATATTTT. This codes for CASSVVPGGTGNTIYF.

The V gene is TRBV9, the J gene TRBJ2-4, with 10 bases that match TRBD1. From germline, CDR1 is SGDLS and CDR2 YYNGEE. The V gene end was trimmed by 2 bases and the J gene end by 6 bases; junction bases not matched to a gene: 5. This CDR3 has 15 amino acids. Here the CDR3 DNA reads TGTGCCAGCAGCGTCGGGACAGGGGTCTCAAACATTCAGTACTTC. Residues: CASSVGTGVSNIQYF.